This TCR beta chain was sequenced during a study of shared clonotypes between healthy human individuals. The wider study: Every donor yielded three CD4 naive, three CD4 memory, two CD8 naive and one CD8 memory plate.

CD45RO-negative, CCR7-positively selected cells formed the naive CD8 fraction, excluding terminally differentiated effector memory CD45RA+ cells. Healthy HIV-negative adults without recent acute infections or vaccinations served as donors. The assay was immunoSEQ multiplex PCR, and TCRdb's table has in-frame clones only and misses some. The sample carries about 2.1 million clones, around 93% recorded once. CDR3 length: 15 amino acids. V was clipped by 5 bases and J by 7 bases; unmatched bases: 8. Germline V gives CDR1 SGHTA, CDR2 FQGTGA. Sequencing was performed on naive CD8+ T cells from PBMCs. The receptor comes from a man between 18 and 35 years old in good health. Some clones in this sample may be carry-over from other donors' samples. This sequence joins TRBV7-3 and TRBJ2-1; 10 bases agree with TRBD2. Here the CDR3 reads CASSAGTSVGNEQFF. In DNA form, the CDR3 reads TGTGCCAGCAGCGCCGGGACTAGCGTAGGGAATGAGCAGTTCTTC.